This TCR beta chain was recovered during a study of T cells after yellow fever vaccination. Germline CDR1 SGHKS, CDR2 YYEKEE (reference sequence). The CDR3 contains 15 residues. Trimming took 4 bases from V and 6 from J; bases not matched to a gene: 8. This clonotype was picked up many times. UMIs and a universal primer site were added when TCR cDNA was made by 5'RACE template switching. TCRdb recomputed calls from the 5' RACE reads with MiXCR, one row per CDR3 protein. The sample yields roughly 63,000 distinct CDR3 sequences, 7.4% seen once. The sample in question was CD8+ T cells sorted from PBMCs, obtained 15 days after the yellow fever booster vaccination. The source of this sequence is a man in his thirties or forties who received the YFV17D yellow fever vaccine. The rearrangement joins TRBV5-5 to TRBJ2-1, with 9 bases matching TRBD1. The chain's CDR3 is CASSPGQGIFNEQFF. The CDR3 nucleotides are TGTGCCAGCAGCCCCGGACAGGGGATTTTCAATGAGCAGTTCTTC.